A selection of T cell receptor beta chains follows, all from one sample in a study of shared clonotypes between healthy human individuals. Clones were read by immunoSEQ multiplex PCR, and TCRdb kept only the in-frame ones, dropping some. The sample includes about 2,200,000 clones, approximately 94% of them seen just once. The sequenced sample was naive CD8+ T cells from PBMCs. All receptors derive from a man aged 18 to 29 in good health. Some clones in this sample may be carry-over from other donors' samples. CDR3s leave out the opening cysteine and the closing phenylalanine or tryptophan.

CDR3: ASSLGDPNTEAF
V: TRBV27
J: TRBJ1-1

CDR3: ASSLGAGRNTIY
V: TRBV7-9
J: TRBJ1-3

CDR3: ASSMSRGLARTGELF
V: TRBV7-3
J: TRBJ2-2

CDR3: ASSQDIAQGGYEQY
V: TRBV4-1
J: TRBJ2-7

CDR3: ASSLRLASVETQY
V: TRBV7-9
J: TRBJ2-5

CDR3: SVEAVAVSTDTQY
V: TRBV29-1
J: TRBJ2-3

CDR3: ASRAGAYEQY
V: TRBV27
J: TRBJ2-7

CDR3: ASSPVVSGGAEQY
V: TRBV7-9
J: TRBJ2-7

CDR3: ASSPPQGVLTEAF
V: TRBV27
J: TRBJ1-1

CDR3: ASSPTPVWEAQY
V: TRBV7-9
J: TRBJ2-3